These 9 T cell receptor beta chains share one sample of origin, sequenced in a study of cytomegalovirus exposure and HLA in healthy donors. Researchers ran the PCR with 60 Vbeta and 13 Jbeta primers. Method: immunoSEQ multiplex PCR; TCRdb's copy keeps in-frame clones and lacks some. The top ten clones hold around 10% of a sample with approximately 80,000 clones, more than 65% of them seen once. Input material: PBMCs. Receptors originate from a woman aged 40 to 50 in good health and CMV-seropositive.

This clone showed up just a few times. The chain has TRBV2 and TRBJ1-1, with D possibly TRBD1 on 6 matching bases. V lost 9 bases to trimming and J lost 2 bases, with 19 bases between them. Per germline, CDR1 SNHLY and CDR2 FYNNEI. The CDR3 runs 15 residues. The CDR3 sequence is CARISLDSANTEAFF. For the CDR3, the DNA is TGTGCCAGGATCAGCTTGGACAGCGCAAACACTGAAGCTTTCTTT.

The rearrangement uses TRBV6-6 and TRBJ1-5; TRBD1 aligns across 11 bases. In germline, CDR1 is MNHNY, CDR2 SVGAGI (reference sequence). The CDR3 has 15 amino acids. Losses at the gene ends were 10 bases for V and 6 bases for J; bases not matched to a gene: 11. CDR3 protein: CATKDGQGASQPQHF. CDR3 DNA sequence: TGTGCCACCAAAGACGGACAGGGGGCAAGTCAGCCCCAGCATTTT.

This clone was seen more than once but under ten times. CDR3 amino acids: CATTQGVRQPQHF. The CDR3 nucleotides read TGCGCCACTACGCAGGGGGTCCGGCAGCCCCAGCATTTT. This chain uses TRBV10-2 with TRBJ1-5; 7 nucleotides match TRBD1. The V gene's germline CDR1 is WSHSY and CDR2 SAAADI. Trimming took 10 bases from V and 7 from J; bases not matched to a gene: 10. This CDR3 region has 13 residues.

This clone has only one observation. The chain has TRBV7-2 and TRBJ1-2; unclear D gene. Germline V gene sequence: CDR1 SGHTA, CDR2 FQGNSA. This CDR3 comprises 14 residues. Trimming took 5 bases from V and 4 from J, leaving 14 bases between them. DNA of the CDR3: TGTGCCAGCAGCCAGGACCCGGGAGGCTATGGCTACACCTTC. Translating it yields CASSQDPGGYGYTF.

This clone was observed a handful of times. The chain couples TRBV4-1 to TRBJ1-5, with D possibly TRBD1 on 5 matching bases. The germline V gene encodes CDR1 MGHRA and CDR2 YSYEKL. Deletions cut 4 bases from V and 9 bases from J, with 19 bases between. The CDR3 has 15 residues. CDR3 in amino acids: CASSRGQAPEWPQHF. CDR3 DNA: TGCGCCAGCAGCCGTGGACAAGCACCAGAATGGCCCCAGCATTTT.

V is TRBV7-3 and J is TRBJ2-5; tentatively, D is TRBD1 (6 bases). The CDR3 sequence is 13 residues long. Germline loops: CDR1 SGHTA, CDR2 FQGTGA. V lost 5 bases and J lost 2, with 9 bases in between. The CDR3 loop is CASSIRGQETQYF. The CDR3 nucleotides read TGTGCCAGCAGCATCAGGGGTCAAGAGACCCAGTACTTC.

The rearrangement joins TRBV7-2 to TRBJ2-2, with a weak D call TRBD2 (5 bases). CDR3 size: 13 residues. The V gene's germline CDR1 is SGHTA and CDR2 FQGNSA. Deletions cut 5 bases from V and 5 bases from J, with 9 bases between. CDR3 in DNA: TGTGCCAGCAGCCCTCGGGGAACCGGGGAGCTGTTTTTT. Encoded protein: CASSPRGTGELFF.

The CDR3 here is CASSESGDTGELFF. CDR3 DNA sequence: TGCGCCAGCAGCGAGTCAGGGGACACCGGGGAGCTGTTTTTT. This chain uses TRBV5-1 with TRBJ2-2; D is perhaps TRBD1 (6 bases). The CDR3 contains 14 residues. Trimming took off 4 bases at V and 3 bases at J, with 10 bases between the two ends. Per the germline V gene, CDR1 is SGHRS and CDR2 is YFSETQ.

The rearrangement uses TRBV6-1 and TRBJ1-5, with 8 positions matching TRBD1. This CDR3 has 14 residues. Trimming at V came to 5 bases and at J to 4 bases, leaving 4 bases not matched to a gene. Germline V gene lookup returns CDR1 MNHNS and CDR2 SASEGT. The DNA for the CDR3 is TGTGCCAGCAGTCCGGGACAGGTGAATCAGCCCCAGCATTTT. Translated: CASSPGQVNQPQHF.